This T cell receptor (beta chain) was captured in a study of blood T cell repertoires in COVID-19. Study background: COVID-19 samples from acute and convalescent phases originated in the United States, Italy and Spain. T cells, B-cell-depleted T cells, or PBMCs supplied cDNA or gDNA.

Source study methods: Amplifying reference gene primers gave estimates of nucleated cell counts. Assay used: immunoSEQ multiplex PCR; TCRdb lists only in-frame clones, some missing. V and J calls and clone size are given by that table; D and trimming were obtained from the DNA. The table shows about 140,000 clones, with about four fifths occurring only once. Trimming took 1 base from V and 5 from J, leaving 11 bases between them. CDR1 and CDR2 from the germline V gene are SGHTA and FQGNSA. The CDR3 has 14 residues. This receptor was taken from a human donor in a cohort sampled during active COVID-19. The chain combines TRBV7-2 with TRBJ2-5; perhaps TRBD1 as D (6 bases). Input material: peripheral blood. This CDR3 is CASSLGQGMETQYF. In DNA, the CDR3 is TGTGCCAGCAGCTTAGGGCAGGGGATGGAGACCCAGTACTTC. The full variable domain, its missing parts supplied by reference TRBV7-2 and TRBJ2-5, is GAGVSQSPSNKVTEKGKDVELRCDPISGHTALYWYRQSLGQGLEFLIYFQGNSAPDKSGLPSDRFSAERTGGSVSTLTIQRTQQEDSAVYLCASSLGQGMETQYFGPGTRLLVL.